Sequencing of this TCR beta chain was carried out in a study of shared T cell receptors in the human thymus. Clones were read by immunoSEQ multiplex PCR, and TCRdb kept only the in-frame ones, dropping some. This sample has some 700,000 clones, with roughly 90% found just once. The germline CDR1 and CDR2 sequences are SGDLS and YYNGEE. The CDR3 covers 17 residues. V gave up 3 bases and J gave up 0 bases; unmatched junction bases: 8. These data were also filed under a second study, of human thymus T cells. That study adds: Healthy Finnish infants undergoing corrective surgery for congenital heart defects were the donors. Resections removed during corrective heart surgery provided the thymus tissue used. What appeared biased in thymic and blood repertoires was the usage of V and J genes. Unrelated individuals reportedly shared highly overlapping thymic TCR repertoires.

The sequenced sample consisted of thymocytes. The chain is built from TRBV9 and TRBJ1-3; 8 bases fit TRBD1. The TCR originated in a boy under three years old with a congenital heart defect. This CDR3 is CASSAAQGANSGNTIYF. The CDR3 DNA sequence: TGTGCCAGCAGCGCCGCCCAGGGGGCTAACTCTGGAAACACCATATATTTT.